Below, one TCR beta chain is given with its context. The data stem from a study of T cell responses to AZD1222 COVID-19 vaccine. CDR3 length: 15 amino acids. Trimming cost V 7 bases and J 3 bases; bases outside gene matches: 8. CDR1 is MNHEY, CDR2 SMNVEV, per germline (reference sequence). Sequencing used immunoSEQ multiplex PCR; TCRdb keeps in-frame clones, though not all of them. The sample shows 150,000 to 200,000 clones, approximately 91% of them seen only once. V gene TRBV27 combines with J gene TRBJ2-2, with TRBD1 matching over 7 bases. Source: peripheral blood, taken 28 days after the second AZD1222 dose. This TCR was recovered from an adult who received the AZD1222 COVID-19 vaccine. The CDR3 coding sequence is TGTGCCAGCAACCCGAAGGGGGCGGACACCGGGGAGCTGTTTTTT. Translation gives CASNPKGADTGELFF.